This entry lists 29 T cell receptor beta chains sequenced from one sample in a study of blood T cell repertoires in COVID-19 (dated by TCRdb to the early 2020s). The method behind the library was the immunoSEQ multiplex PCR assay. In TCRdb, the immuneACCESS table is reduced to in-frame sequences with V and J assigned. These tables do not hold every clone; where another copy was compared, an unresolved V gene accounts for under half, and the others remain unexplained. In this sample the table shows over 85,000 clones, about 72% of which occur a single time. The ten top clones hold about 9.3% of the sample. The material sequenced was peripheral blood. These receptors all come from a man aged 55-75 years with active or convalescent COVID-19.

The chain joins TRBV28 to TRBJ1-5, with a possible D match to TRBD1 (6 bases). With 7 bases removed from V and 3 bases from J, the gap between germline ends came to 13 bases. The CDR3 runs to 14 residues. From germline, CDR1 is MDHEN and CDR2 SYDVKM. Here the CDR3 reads CASTEDSSNQPQHF. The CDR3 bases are TGTGCCAGCACCGAGGACAGTTCCAATCAGCCCCAGCATTTT.

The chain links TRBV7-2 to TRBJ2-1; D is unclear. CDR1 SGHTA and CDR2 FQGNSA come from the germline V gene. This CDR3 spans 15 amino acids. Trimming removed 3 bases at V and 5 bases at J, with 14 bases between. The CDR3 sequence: CASSLKNFNHNEQFF. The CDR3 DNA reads TGTGCCAGCAGCTTGAAGAACTTTAATCACAATGAGCAGTTCTTC.

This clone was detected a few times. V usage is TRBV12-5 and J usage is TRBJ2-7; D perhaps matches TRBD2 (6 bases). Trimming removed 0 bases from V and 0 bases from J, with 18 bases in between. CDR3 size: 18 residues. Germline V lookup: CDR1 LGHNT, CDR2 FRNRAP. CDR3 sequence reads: CASGLVNCKGAGSYEQYV. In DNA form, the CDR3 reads TGTGCTAGTGGTTTGGTAAACTGTAAGGGAGCGGGCTCCTACGAGCAGTACGTC.

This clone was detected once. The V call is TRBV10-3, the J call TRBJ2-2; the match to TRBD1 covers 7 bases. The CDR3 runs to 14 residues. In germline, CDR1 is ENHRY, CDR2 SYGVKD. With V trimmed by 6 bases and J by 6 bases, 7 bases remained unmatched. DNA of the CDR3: TGTGCCATCAGAGAGGGGGCGGTAGCCGGGGAGCTGTTTTTT. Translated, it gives CAIREGAVAGELFF.

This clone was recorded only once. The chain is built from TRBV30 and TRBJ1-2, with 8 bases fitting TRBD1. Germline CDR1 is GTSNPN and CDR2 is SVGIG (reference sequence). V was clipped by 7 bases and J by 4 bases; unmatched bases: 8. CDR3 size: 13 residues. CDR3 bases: TGTGCCTCGACAGGGGAAGAAGGCTATGGCTACACCTTC. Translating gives CASTGEEGYGYTF.

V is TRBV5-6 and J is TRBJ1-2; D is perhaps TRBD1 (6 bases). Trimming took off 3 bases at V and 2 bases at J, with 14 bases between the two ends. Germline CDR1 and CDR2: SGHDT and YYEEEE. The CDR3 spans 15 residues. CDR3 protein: CASSWAGARNYGYTF. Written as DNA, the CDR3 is TGTGCCAGCAGCTGGGCGGGGGCGCGAAACTATGGCTACACCTTC.

CDR3 sequence reads: CAWGTGSAKLFF. CDR3 sequence (DNA): TGTGCCTGGGGTACGGGGAGTGCAAAACTGTTTTTT. The gene calls are TRBV30 and TRBJ1-4; D remains unclear. The CDR3 is made up of 12 amino acids. Germline V lookup: CDR1 GTSNPN, CDR2 SVGIG (reference sequence). V was cut by 5 bases and J by 10 bases, with 14 bases left in between.

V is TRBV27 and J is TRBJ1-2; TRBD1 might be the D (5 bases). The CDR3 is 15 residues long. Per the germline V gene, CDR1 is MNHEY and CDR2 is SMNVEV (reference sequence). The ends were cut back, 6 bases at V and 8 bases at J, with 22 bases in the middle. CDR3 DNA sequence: TGTGCCAGCAGCCTTATCCCCGGAGCGACAGAGGGCTACACCTTC. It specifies CASSLIPGATEGYTF.

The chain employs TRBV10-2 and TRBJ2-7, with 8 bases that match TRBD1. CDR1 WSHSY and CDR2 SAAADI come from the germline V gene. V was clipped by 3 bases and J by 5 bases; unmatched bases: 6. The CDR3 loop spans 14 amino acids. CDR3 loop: CASSEGYRGNEQYF. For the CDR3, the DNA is TGCGCCAGCAGTGAAGGGTACAGGGGGAACGAGCAGTACTTC.

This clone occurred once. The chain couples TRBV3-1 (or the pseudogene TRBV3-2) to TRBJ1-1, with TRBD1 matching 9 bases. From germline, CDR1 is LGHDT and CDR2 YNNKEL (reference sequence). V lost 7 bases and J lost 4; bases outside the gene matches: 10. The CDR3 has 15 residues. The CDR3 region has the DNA TGTGCCAGCAAGTCCCCCGGGACAGGGTCCACTGAAGCTTTCTTT. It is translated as CASKSPGTGSTEAFF.

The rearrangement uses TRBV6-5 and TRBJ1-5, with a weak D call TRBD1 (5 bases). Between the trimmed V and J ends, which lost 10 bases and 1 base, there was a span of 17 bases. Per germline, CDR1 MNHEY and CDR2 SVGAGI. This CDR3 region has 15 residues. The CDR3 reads CATRFRGESNQPQHF. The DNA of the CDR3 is TGTGCCACCCGCTTTCGGGGGGAGAGCAATCAGCCCCAGCATTTT.

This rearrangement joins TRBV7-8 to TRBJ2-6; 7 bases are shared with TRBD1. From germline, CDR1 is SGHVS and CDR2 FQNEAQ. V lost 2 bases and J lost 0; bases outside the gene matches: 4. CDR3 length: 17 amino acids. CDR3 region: CASSLMGQSSGANVLTF. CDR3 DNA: TGTGCCAGCAGCTTAATGGGACAGAGCTCTGGGGCCAACGTCCTGACTTTC.

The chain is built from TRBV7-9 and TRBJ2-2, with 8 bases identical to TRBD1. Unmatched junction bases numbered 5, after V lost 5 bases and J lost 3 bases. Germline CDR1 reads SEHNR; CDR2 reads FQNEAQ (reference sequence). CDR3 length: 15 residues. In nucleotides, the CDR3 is TGTGCCAGCAGCCCCGACAGGGGAGACACCGGGGAGCTGTTTTTT. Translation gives CASSPDRGDTGELFF.

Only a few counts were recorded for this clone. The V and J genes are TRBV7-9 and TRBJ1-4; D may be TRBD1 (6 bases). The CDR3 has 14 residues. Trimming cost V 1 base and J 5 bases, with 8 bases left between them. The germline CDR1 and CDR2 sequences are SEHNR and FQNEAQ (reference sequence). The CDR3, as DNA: TGTGCCAGCAGCTTAGGGGGGCTAAATGAAAAACTGTTTTTT. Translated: CASSLGGLNEKLFF.

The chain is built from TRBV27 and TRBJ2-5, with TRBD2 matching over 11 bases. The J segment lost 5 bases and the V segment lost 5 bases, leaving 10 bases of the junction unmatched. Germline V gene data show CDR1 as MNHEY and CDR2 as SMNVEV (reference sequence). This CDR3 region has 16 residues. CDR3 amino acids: CASSLLSGRAAETQYF. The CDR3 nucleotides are TGTGCCAGCAGTCTTCTTAGCGGGAGGGCTGCCGAGACCCAGTACTTC.

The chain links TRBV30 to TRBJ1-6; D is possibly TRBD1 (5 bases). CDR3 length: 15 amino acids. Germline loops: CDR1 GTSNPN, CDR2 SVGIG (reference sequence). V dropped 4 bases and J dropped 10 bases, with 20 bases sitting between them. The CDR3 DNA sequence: TGTGCCTGGACCCCCCCTGGCAGGCGGGGGTCACCCCTCCACTTT. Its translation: CAWTPPGRRGSPLHF.

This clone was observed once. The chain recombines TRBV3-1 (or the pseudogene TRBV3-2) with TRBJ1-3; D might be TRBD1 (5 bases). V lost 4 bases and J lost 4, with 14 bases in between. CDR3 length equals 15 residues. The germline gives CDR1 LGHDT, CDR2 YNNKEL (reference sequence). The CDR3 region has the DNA TGTGCCAGCAGCCTTTCCGCGACAGCCGGAAACACCATATATTTT. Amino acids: CASSLSATAGNTIYF.

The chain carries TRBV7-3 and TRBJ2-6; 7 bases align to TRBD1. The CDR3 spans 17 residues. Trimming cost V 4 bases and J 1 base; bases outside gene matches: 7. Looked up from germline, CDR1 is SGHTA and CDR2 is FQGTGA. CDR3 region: CASSSRGFQSGANVLTF. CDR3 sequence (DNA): TGTGCCAGCAGCTCCAGGGGGTTCCAATCTGGGGCCAACGTCCTGACTTTC.

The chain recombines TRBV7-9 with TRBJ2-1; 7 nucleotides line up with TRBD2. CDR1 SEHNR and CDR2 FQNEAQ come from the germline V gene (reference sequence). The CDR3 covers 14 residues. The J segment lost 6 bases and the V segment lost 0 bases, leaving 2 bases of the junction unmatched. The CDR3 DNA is TGTGCCAGCAGCTTAGCGGGAGGGGTCAATGAGCAGTTCTTC. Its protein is CASSLAGGVNEQFF.

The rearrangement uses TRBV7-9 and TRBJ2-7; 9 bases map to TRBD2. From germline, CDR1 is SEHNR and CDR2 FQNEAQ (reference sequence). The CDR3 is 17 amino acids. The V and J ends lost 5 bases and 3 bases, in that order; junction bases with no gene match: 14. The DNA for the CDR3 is TGTGCCAGCAGCCCCCGGCTCGGCGGGAGGGCCGGCTACGAGCAGTACTTC. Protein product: CASSPRLGGRAGYEQYF. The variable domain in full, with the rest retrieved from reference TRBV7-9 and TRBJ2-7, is DTGVSQNPRHKITKRGQNVTFRCDPISEHNRLYWYRQTLGQGPEFLTYFQNEAQLEKSRLLSDRFSAERPKGSFSTLEIQRTEQGDSAMYLCASSPRLGGRAGYEQYFGPGTRLTVT.

The chain's CDR3 is CASSLDPGEYEQYF. In DNA, the CDR3 is TGTGCCAGCAGCTTGGACCCGGGGGAGTACGAGCAGTACTTC. The chain links TRBV5-4 to TRBJ2-7; TRBD2 might be the D (6 bases). This CDR3 region has 14 residues. The ends were cut back, 0 bases at V and 4 bases at J, with 11 bases in the middle. Looked up from germline, CDR1 is SGHNT and CDR2 is YYREEE (reference sequence). Looking up the rest from reference TRBV5-4 and TRBJ2-7 gives the full variable domain: ETGVTQSPTHLIKTRGQQVTLRCSSQSGHNTVSWYQQALGQGPQFIFQYYREEENGRGNFPPRFSGLQFPNYSSELNVNALELDDSALYLCASSLDPGEYEQYFGPGTRLTVT.

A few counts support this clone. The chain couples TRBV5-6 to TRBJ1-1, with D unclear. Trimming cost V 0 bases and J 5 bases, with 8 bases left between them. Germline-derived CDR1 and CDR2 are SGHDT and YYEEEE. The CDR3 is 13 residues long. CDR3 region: CASSLVVVTEAFF. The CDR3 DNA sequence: TGTGCCAGCAGCTTGGTTGTAGTAACTGAAGCTTTCTTT.

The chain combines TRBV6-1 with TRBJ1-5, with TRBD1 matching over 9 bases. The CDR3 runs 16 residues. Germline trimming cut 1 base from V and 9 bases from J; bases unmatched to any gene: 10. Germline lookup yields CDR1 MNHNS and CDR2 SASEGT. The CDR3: CASSEGGQGSGTPQHF. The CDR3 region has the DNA TGTGCCAGCAGTGAAGGGGGACAGGGCTCCGGCACGCCCCAGCATTTT.

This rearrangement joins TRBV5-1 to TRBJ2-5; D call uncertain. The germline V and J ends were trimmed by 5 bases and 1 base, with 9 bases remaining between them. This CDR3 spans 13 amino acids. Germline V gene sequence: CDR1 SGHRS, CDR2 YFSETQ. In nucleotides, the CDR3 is TGCGCCAGCAGAAGTAGCCCCCAAGAGACCCAGTACTTC. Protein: CASRSSPQETQYF.

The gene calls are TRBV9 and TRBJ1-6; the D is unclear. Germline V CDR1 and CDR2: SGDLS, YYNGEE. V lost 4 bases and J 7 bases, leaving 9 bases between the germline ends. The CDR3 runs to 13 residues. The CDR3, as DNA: TGTGCCAGCAGCCTTGGAGTGAATTCACCCCTCCACTTT. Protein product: CASSLGVNSPLHF.

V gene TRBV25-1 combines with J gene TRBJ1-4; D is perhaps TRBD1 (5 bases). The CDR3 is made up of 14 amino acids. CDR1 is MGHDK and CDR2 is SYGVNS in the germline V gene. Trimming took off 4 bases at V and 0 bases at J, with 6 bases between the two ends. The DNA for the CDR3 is TGTGCCAGCAGTGCCAGGGCAACTAATGAAAAACTGTTTTTT. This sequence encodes CASSARATNEKLFF. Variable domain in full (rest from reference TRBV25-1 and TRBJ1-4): EADIYQTPRYLVIGTGKKITLECSQTMGHDKMYWYQQDPGMELHLIHYSYGVNSTEKGDLSSESTVSRIRTEHFPLTLESARPSHTSQYLCASSARATNEKLFFGSGTQLSVL.

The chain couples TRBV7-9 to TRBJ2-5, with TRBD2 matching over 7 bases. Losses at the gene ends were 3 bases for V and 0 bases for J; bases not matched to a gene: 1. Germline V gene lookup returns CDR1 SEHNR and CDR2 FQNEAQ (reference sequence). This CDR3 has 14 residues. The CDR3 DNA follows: TGTGCCAGCAGCTTGGGAGGGCACCAAGAGACCCAGTACTTC. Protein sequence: CASSLGGHQETQYF.

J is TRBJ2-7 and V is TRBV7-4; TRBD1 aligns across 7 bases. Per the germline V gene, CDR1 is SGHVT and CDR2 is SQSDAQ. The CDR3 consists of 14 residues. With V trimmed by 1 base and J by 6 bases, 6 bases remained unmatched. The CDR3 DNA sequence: TGTGCCAGCAGCTTAGAATGCCAGGGGGTCGAGCAGTACGTC. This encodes CASSLECQGVEQYV.

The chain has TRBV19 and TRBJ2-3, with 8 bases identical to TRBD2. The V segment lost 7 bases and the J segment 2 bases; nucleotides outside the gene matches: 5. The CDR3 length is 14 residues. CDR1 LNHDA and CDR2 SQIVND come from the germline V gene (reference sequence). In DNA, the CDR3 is TGTGCCAGTACCGCAGGACTAGCCACAGATACGCAGTATTTT. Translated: CASTAGLATDTQYF.